The 5 T cell receptor beta chains below all came from one sample that was sequenced in a study of T cells in Graves' hyperthyroidism and ophthalmopathy. The TCR beta CDR3 regions underwent amplification using RNA transcripts as the source. TCR CDR3 underwent first-round RT-PCR with the HTBI primer set. TCRdb recomputed calls from the multiplex PCR reads with MiXCR, one row per CDR3 protein. The sample lists a few hundred thousand distinct CDR3 sequences; about 16% were seen once. Specimen: blood. All receptors come from a woman aged 30 to 39 with Graves' hyperthyroidism.

The CDR3 DNA is TGTGCCAGCAGTTCCGGGGGGCTAGCGGTCTCCTACGAGCAGTACTTC. Protein product: CASSSGGLAVSYEQYF. This chain uses TRBV6-1 with TRBJ2-7, with a tentative D call TRBD2 (7 bases). Deletions cut 5 bases from V and 0 bases from J, with 17 bases between. CDR3 length: 16 amino acids. The germline CDR1 and CDR2 sequences are MNHNS and SASEGT.

This clonotype turned up a few times. The chain links TRBV9 to TRBJ1-4, with unresolved D. V lost 3 bases, J lost 8 bases, and 17 bases lay in between. Germline CDR1 SGDLS, CDR2 YYNGEE. This CDR3 is 15 amino acids long. This CDR3 reads CASSAEAHLGEKLFF. CDR3 in DNA: TGTGCCAGCAGCGCCGAGGCCCATCTGGGGGAAAAACTGTTTTTT.

This clonotype appeared a few times. The rearrangement joins TRBV3-1 to TRBJ1-4, with D unclear. V lost 1 base and J 5 bases, leaving 11 bases between the germline ends. Germline CDR1 is LGHDT and CDR2 is YNNKEL (reference sequence). The CDR3 length is 15 residues. This chain's CDR3 is CASSQASGYNEKLFF. The CDR3 DNA follows: TGTGCCAGCAGCCAAGCCAGCGGTTACAATGAAAAACTGTTTTTT.

This clonotype was counted ten times or more. The chain joins TRBV20-1 to TRBJ2-7; D is unclear. Germline V gives CDR1 DFQATT, CDR2 SNEGSKA (reference sequence). This CDR3 is built from 14 residues. The germline V and J ends were trimmed by 1 base and 2 bases, with 12 bases remaining between them. CDR3 amino acids: CSARGLLSTYEQYF. As DNA, the CDR3 is TGCAGTGCTAGAGGGCTTCTCAGTACCTACGAGCAGTACTTC.

A remark on this clonotype: One end of the junction does not line up with germline, which may come from a read error. The chain couples TRBV9 to TRBJ2-1, with 8 nucleotides matching TRBD2. This CDR3 region has 15 residues. The germline V gene has CDR1 SGDLS and CDR2 YYNGEE. The CDR3 is CASNRGGGAYSEQFF. DNA of the CDR3: TGTGCCAGCAACCGGGGGGGCGGGGCCTACAGTGAGCAGTTCTTC.